This TCR beta chain was captured by sequencing in a study of shared clonotypes between healthy human individuals. Study-wide points: The diversity represented, both genetic and in exposure history, was limited by few donors. What naive subsets generally showed was a larger estimated richness than memory subsets showed. It was observed that roughly 4.8% of naive CD4 clonotypes were shared across four donors.

It was at deep level that the assay was run. The protocol was immunoSEQ multiplex PCR, while the TCRdb copy is restricted to in-frame clones and leaves out a portion. The table records approximately 740,000 clones, about 92% of them present only once. The naive CD8 population came from CD45RO-negative cells selected for CCR7, without terminally differentiated effector memory CD45RA+ cells. V was pared by 5 bases and J by 3 bases, with 7 bases of the junction left unmatched. The CDR3 contains 14 residues. Germline assignment: CDR1 SGHAT and CDR2 FQNNGV. Worth noting for this clone: Its antigen remains unknown.

V usage is TRBV11-2 and J usage is TRBJ2-7, with TRBD2 identical over 7 bases. The sample consisted of naive CD8+ T cells sorted from blood. This TCR came from a man aged 25 to 40 in good health. DNA for the CDR3: TGTGCCAGCAGCCACGGGTCGGGGGGCTACGAGCAGTACTTC. Translation gives CASSHGSGGYEQYF.